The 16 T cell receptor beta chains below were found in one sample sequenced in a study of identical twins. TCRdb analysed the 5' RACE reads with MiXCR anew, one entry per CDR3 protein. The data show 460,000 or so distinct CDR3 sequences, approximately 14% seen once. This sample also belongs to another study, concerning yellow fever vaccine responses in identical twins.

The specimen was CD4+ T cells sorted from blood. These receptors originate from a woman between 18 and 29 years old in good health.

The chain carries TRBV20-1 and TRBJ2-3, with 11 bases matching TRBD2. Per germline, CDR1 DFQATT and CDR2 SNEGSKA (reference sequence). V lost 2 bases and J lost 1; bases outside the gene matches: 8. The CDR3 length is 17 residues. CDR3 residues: CSARPELAGDRTDTQYF. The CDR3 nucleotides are TGCAGTGCTAGACCGGAACTAGCGGGGGACCGCACAGATACGCAGTATTTT.

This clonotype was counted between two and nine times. The CDR3 DNA reads TGTGCCAGCAGCCAAGCGTCACAGGGCTACGAGCAGTACTTC. Its protein is CASSQASQGYEQYF. The gene calls are TRBV3-1 and TRBJ2-7, with D maybe TRBD1 (6 bases). The CDR3 runs 14 residues. V was clipped by 1 base and J by 3 bases, with 10 bases between them. CDR1 is LGHDT and CDR2 is YNNKEL in the germline V gene (reference sequence).

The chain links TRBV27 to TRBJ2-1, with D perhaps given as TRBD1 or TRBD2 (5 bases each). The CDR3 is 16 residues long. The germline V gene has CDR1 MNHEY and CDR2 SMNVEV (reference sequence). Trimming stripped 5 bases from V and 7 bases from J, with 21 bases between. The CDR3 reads CASSRPGQVLENEQFF. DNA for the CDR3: TGTGCCAGCAGTCGGCCGGGGCAGGTGCTAGAGAATGAGCAGTTCTTC.

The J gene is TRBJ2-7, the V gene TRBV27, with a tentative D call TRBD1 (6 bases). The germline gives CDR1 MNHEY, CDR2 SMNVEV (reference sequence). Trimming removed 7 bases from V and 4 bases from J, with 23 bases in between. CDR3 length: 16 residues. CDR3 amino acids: CASKVRGELGEYEQYF. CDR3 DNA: TGTGCCAGCAAGGTCAGGGGCGAATTAGGCGAATACGAGCAGTACTTC.

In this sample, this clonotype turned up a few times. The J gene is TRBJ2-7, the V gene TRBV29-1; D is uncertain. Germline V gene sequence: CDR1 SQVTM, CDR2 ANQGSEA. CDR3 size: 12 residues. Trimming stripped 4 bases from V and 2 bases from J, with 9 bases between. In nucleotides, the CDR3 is TGCAGCGTTGCGTTCCAGACCTACGAGCAGTACTTC. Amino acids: CSVAFQTYEQYF.

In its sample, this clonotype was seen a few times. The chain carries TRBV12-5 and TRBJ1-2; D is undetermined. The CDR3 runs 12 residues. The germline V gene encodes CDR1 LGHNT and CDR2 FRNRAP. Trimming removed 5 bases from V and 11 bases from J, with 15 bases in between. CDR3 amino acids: CASGPLGGPYTF. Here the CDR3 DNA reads TGTGCTAGTGGTCCCTTGGGTGGACCTTACACCTTC.

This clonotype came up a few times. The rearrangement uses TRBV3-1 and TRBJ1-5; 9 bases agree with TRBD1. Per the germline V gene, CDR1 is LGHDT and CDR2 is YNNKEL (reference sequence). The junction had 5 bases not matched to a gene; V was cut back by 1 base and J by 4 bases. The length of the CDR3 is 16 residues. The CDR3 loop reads CASSQAGTGLNQPQHF. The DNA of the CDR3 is TGTGCCAGCAGCCAAGCCGGGACAGGGTTGAATCAGCCCCAGCATTTT.

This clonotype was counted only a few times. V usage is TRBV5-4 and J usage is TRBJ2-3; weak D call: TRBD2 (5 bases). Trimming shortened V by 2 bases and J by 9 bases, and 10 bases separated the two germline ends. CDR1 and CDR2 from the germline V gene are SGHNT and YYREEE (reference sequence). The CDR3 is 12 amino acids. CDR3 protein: CASSFPPGTQYF. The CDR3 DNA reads TGTGCCAGCAGCTTTCCCCCGGGAACGCAGTATTTT.

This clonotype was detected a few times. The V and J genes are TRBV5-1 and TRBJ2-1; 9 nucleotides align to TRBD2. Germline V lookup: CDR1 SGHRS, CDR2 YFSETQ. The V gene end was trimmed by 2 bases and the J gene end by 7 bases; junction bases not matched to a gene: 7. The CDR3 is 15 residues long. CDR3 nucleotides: TGCGCCAGCAGCTTACCTAGCGGGATTATGAATGAGCAGTTCTTC. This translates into CASSLPSGIMNEQFF.

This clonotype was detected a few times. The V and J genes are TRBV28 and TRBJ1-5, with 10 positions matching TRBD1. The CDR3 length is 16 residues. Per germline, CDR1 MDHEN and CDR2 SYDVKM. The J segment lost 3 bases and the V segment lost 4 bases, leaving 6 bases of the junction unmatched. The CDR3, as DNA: TGTGCCAGCAGTTCTCAGGGACAGGGGCCCAATCAGCCCCAGCATTTT. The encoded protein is CASSSQGQGPNQPQHF.

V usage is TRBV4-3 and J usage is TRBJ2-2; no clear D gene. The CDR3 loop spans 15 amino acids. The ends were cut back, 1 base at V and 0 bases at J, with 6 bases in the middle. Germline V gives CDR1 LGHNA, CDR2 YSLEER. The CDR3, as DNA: TGCGCCAGCAGCCAAGGTAGCCCGAACACCGGGGAGCTGTTTTTT. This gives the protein CASSQGSPNTGELFF.

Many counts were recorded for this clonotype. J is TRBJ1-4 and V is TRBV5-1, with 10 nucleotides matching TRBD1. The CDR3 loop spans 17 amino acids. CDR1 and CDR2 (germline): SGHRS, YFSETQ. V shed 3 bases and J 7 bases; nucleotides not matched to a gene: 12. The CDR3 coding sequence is TGCGCCAGCAGCTCGTTGACAGGGGGCGAAGCCGGTGAAAAACTGTTTTTT. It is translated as CASSSLTGGEAGEKLFF.

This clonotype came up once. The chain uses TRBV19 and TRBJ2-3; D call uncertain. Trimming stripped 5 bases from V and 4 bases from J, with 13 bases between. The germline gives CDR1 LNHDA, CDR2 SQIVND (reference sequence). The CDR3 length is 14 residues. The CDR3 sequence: CASSPTAGPDTQYF. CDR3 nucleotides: TGTGCCAGTAGTCCTACGGCAGGCCCAGATACGCAGTATTTT. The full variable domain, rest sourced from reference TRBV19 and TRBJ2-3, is DGGITQSPKYLFRKEGQNVTLSCEQNLNHDAMYWYRQDPGQGLRLIYYSQIVNDFQKGDIAEGYSVSREKKESFPLTVTSAQKNPTAFYLCASSPTAGPDTQYFGPGTRLTVL.

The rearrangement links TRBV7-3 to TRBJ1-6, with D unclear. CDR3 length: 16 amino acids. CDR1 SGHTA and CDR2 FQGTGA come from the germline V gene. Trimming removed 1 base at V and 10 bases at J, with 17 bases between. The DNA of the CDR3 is TGTGCCAGCAGCTTAATGCCAATCGGGATTGGATCACCCCTCCACTTT. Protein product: CASSLMPIGIGSPLHF.

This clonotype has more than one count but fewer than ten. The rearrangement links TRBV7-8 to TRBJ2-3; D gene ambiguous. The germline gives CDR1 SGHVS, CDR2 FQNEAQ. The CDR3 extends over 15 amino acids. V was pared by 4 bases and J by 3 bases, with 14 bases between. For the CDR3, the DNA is TGTGCCAGCAGCTCCTACCTCGGATGGACAGATACGCAGTATTTT. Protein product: CASSSYLGWTDTQYF.

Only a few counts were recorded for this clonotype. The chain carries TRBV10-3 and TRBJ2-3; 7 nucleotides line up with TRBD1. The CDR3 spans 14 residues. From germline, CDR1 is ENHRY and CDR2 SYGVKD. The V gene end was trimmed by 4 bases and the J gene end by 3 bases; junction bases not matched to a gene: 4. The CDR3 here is CAISAQGDTDTQYF. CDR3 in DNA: TGTGCCATCAGTGCCCAGGGGGATACAGATACGCAGTATTTT.